Listed here is a single T cell receptor (beta chain). Its antigen remains unidentified. The data were obtained in a study of T cell responses to AZD1222 COVID-19 vaccine. Data came from immunoSEQ multiplex PCR; TCRdb stores just in-frame clones and leaves some out. The data contain about 210,000 clones, 94% of them singletons. Study-wide results and caveats: Among the donors, most were white British and more were female, and clonal diversity was possibly underestimated. Spike-specific TCR repertoires showed rising breadth and depth after two AZD1222 doses.

This CDR3 comprises 17 residues. Trimming took off 0 bases at V and 3 bases at J, with 17 bases between the two ends. Germline CDR1 reads LNHNV; CDR2 reads YYDKDF (reference sequence). Sample: peripheral blood, taken 28 days after the second dose of the MenACWY control vaccine. The chain links TRBV15 to TRBJ1-1; D not resolved. The clonotype originates from an adult who received the MenACWY meningococcal vaccine as a control. The CDR3 coding sequence is TGTGCCACCAGCAGAGATCCGGGCAACCCGCGGGACACTGAAGCTTTCTTT. It codes for CATSRDPGNPRDTEAFF.